Below, one T cell receptor (beta chain) is given with its context. The antigen remains unidentified. Normal lung was taken at the farthest possible site, at least 3 cm from tumour. Frozen unsorted single-cell suspensions supplied the genomic DNA. The data derive from a study of immune cell composition in non-small cell lung cancer. Study-level background: Tumours were mainly lung adenocarcinoma or squamous cell carcinoma.

Profiled with immunoSEQ multiplex PCR; TCRdb holds only in-frame clones, not every one. Of 5,200 or so clones listed, 88% are singletons. Study conclusions and caveats: Adenocarcinomas with higher top tumour-associated clone frequency had more reactive TILs. Shared sequences between tumour-reactive and dominant in vivo clones were not proven.

Sequencing used non-adjacent lung tissue. The TCR originated in a human donor with non-small cell lung cancer. Some clones in this sample may be carry-over from other donors' samples.

The DNA of the CDR3 is TGTGCCAGCAGCGCTCAGGGGGCGGGCTATGGCTACACCTTC. Its protein is CASSAQGAGYGYTF. The chain uses TRBV7-8 and TRBJ1-2, with TRBD1 matching 8 bases. J lost 4 bases, V lost 5 bases, and 6 bases had no gene match. The CDR3 is 14 amino acids. Germline values: CDR1 SGHVS, CDR2 FQNEAQ.